A selection of T cell receptor beta chains follows, all from one sample in a study of T cells in localized non-small cell lung cancer. Assay: immunoSEQ multiplex PCR; the TCRdb copy retains only in-frame clones and omits some. The sample carries about 92,000 clones, about nine tenths recorded once. The sample here was PBMCs, taken before any cancer treatment. These receptors came from a woman between 35 and 75 years old with stage II squamous cell lung carcinoma. CDR3s include the opening cysteine and the closing phenylalanine or tryptophan. Fields, in order: V gene, J gene, D gene, clone size, CDR3 length, CDR3 DNA, CDR3 protein. D genes are given only for firm matches. Where a row states a size, it is once, few, many or the class of an expanded clone; other rows omit it.

TRBV10-1	TRBJ2-7	TRBD1	-	15	TGCGCCAGCAGTGGGCCGGGACAGGGCTCTCTCGAGCAGTACTTC	CASSGPGQGSLEQYF
TRBV6-1	TRBJ2-2	-	-	13	TGTGCCAGCAGGGATCGGGGCGGCGGGGAGCTGTTTTTT	CASRDRGGGELFF
TRBV6-1	TRBJ2-7	-	-	12	TGTGCCAGCAGCCGGACAGCCTACGAGCAGTACTTC	CASSRTAYEQYF
TRBV6-5	TRBJ2-7	-	-	13	TGTGCCAGCAGCCCTCGGGGCTGGGACGAGCAGTACTTC	CASSPRGWDEQYF
TRBV7-8	TRBJ2-2	TRBD2	once	13	TGTGCCAGCAGTCCGGGAGGAACCGGGGAGCTGTTTTTT	CASSPGGTGELFF
TRBV7-9	TRBJ1-4	-	-	16	TGTGCCAGCAGCTCCAGAATGGAACGTAGGAATGAAAAACTGTTTTTT	CASSSRMERRNEKLFF
TRBV30	TRBJ2-5	-	-	14	TGTGCCTGGAGTGTACAAGGGGGGTTAAGGACCCAGTACTTC	CAWSVQGGLRTQYF
TRBV4-1	TRBJ1-5	TRBD1	-	16	TGCGCCAGCAGCCAAGATCAGGGGGAGCGCAATCAGCCCCAGCATTTT	CASSQDQGERNQPQHF
TRBV5-1	TRBJ1-5	-	-	14	TGCGCCAGCAGTCTTGCCGGGGGCAATCAGCCCCAGCATTTT	CASSLAGGNQPQHF
TRBV5-6	TRBJ2-5	-	-	15	TGTGCCAGCAGCGAATTAGGACAGAGTCAAGAGACCCAGTACTTC	CASSELGQSQETQYF
TRBV6-1	TRBJ2-2	-	-	12	TGTGCCAGCACCGTGGGAACCGGGGAGCTGTTTTTT	CASTVGTGELFF
TRBV15	TRBJ2-7	-	-	13	TGTGCCACCAGCAGGCGGACATCTTACGAGCAGTACTTC	CATSRRTSYEQYF